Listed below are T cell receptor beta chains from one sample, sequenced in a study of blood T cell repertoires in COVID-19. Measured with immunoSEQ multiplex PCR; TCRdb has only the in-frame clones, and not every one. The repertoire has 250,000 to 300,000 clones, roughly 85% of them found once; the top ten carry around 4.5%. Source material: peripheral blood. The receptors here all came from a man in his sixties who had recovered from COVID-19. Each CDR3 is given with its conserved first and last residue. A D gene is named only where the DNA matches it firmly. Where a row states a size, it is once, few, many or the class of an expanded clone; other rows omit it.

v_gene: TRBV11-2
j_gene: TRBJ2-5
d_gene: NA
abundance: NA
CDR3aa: CASSRGFQETQYF

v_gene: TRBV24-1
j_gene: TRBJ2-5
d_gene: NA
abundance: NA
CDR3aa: CATSDYPGTRYFYF

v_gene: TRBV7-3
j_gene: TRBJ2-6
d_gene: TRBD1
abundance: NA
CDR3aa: CASSKRDRGSSGANVLTF

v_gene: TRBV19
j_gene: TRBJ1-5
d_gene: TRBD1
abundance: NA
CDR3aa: CASSTKLTGNQPQHF

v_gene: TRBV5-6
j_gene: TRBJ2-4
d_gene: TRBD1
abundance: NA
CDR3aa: CASSAPLGGGQNIQYF

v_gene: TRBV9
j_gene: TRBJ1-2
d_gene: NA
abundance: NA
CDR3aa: CASSVVGGPHGYTF

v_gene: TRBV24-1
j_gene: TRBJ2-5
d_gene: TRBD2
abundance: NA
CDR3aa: CATSDGTSGAQETQYF

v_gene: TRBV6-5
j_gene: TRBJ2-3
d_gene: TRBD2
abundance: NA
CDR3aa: CASTDTSEPTDTQYF

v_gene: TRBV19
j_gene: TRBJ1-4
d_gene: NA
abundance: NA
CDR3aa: CASMDRGASEKLFF

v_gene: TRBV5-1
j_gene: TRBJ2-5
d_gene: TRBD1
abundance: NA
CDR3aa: CASSFRASRVGTGETQYF

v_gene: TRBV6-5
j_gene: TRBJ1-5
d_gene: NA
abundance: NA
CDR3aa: CASSSGALSNQPQHF

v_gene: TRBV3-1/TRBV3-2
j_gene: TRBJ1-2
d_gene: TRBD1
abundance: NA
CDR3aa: CASSRTGGYTF

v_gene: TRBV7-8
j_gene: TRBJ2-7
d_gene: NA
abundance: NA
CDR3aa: CASSGVTGYEQYF

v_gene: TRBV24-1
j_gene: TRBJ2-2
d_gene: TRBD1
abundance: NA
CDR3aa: CATSDPGQPTGELFF

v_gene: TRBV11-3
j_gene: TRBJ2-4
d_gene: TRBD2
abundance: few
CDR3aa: CASSNPGLAGGLAKNIQYF

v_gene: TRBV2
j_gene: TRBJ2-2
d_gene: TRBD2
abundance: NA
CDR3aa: CASRASGSSTGELFF

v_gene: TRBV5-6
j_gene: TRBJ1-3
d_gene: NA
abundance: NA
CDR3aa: CASSLGTFRSGNTIYF

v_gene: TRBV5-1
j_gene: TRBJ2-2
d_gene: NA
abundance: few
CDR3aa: CASSLRQGDTGELFF

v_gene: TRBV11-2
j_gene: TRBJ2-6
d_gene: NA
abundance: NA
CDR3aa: CASSLTRTPSSGANVLTF

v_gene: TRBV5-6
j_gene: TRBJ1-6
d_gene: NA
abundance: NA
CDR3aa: CASKARGGSPLHF

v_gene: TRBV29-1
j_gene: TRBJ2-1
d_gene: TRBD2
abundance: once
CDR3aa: CSVDPGGQQFF

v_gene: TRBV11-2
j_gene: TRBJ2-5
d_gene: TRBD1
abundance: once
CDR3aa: CASSLGDRGQETQYF

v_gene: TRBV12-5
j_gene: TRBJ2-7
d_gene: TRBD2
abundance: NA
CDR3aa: CASGFLGLAGEQYF

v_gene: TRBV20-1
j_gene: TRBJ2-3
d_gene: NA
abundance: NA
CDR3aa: CSASGGRDLVSTDTQYF

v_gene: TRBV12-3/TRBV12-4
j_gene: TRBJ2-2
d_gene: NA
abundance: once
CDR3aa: CASRPAGAGELFF

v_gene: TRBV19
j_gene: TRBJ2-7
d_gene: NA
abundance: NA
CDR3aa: CASSIRETRYEQYF

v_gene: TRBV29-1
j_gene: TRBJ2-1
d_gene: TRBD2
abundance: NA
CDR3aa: CSVGTSGGLILNEQFF

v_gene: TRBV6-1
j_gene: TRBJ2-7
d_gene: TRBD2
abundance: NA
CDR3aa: CASSAGLAGNPSYEQYF

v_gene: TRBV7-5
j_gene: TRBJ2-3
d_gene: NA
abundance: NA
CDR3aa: CARSSNRARGYSGTDTQYF

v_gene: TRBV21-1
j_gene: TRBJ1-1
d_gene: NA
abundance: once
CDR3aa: CANLRDRNTEAFF

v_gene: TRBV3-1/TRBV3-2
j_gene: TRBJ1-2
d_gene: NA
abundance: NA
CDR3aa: CASSQGSTAHYGYTF

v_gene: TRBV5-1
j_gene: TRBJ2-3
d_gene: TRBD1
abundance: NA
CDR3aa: CASSLDRDSSTDTQYF

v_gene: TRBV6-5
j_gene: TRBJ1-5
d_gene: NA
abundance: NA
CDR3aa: CASSPGQYSNQPQHF

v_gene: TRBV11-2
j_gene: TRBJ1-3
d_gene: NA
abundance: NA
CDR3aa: CASSRDTTGSGNTIYF

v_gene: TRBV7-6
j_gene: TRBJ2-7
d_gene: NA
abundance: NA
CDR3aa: CASSSYSGAGNEQYF

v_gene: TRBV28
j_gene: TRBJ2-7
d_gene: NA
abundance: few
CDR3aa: CASSSSGREQYF

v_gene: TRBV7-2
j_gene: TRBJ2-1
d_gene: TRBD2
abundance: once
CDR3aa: CASSSTSLNEQFF

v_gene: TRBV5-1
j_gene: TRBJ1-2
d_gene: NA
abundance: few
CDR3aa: CARGTIGGYTF

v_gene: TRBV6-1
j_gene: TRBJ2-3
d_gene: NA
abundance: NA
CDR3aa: CASSVGASPRTDTQYF

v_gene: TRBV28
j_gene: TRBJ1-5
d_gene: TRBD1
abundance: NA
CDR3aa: CASSSLPSTGGQPQHF

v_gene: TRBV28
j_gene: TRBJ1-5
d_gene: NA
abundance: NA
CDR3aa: CASSLRGSRSNQPQHF

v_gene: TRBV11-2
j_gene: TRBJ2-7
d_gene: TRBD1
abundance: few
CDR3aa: CASSTHRGRAYEQYF

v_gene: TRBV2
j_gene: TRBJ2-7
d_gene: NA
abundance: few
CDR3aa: CASVRGGSYEQYF